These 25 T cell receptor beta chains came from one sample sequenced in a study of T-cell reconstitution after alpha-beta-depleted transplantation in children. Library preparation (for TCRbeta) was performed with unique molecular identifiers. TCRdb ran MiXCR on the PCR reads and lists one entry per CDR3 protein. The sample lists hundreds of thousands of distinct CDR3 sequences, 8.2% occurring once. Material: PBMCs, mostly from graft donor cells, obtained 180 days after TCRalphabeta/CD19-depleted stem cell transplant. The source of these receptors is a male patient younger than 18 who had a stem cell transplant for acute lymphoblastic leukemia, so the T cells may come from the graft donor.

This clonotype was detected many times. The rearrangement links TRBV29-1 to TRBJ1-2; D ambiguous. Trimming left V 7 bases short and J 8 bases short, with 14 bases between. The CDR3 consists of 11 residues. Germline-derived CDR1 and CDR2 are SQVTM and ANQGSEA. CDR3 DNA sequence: TGCAGCGCCATCTTGACTGGGGGCTACACCTTC. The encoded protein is CSAILTGGYTF.

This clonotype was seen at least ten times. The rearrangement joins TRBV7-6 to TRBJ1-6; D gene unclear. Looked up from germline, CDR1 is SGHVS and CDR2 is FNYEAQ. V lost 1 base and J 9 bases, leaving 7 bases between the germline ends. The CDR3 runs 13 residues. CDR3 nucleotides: TGTGCCAGCAGCTTAGGGGAAGCTTCACCCCTCCACTTT. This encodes CASSLGEASPLHF.

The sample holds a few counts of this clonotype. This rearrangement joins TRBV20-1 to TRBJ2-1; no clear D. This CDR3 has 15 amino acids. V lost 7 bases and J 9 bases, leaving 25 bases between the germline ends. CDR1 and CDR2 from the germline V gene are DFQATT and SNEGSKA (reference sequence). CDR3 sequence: CSVPAAAPLQFEQFF. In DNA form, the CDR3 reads TGCAGTGTCCCGGCGGCTGCCCCCCTACAATTTGAGCAGTTCTTC.

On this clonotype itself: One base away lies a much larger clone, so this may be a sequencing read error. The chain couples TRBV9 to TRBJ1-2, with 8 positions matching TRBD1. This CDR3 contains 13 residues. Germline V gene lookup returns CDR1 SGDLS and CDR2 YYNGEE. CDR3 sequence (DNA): TGTGCCAGGAGCGTAGGACAGGGAAACGGCTACACCTTC. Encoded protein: CARSVGQGNGYTF.

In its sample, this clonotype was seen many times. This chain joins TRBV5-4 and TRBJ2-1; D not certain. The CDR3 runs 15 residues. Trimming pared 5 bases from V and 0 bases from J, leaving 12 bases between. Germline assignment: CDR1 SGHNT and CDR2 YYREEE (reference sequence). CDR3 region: CASRTARSSYNEQFF. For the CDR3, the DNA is TGTGCCAGCAGGACCGCCAGGAGCTCCTACAATGAGCAGTTCTTC.

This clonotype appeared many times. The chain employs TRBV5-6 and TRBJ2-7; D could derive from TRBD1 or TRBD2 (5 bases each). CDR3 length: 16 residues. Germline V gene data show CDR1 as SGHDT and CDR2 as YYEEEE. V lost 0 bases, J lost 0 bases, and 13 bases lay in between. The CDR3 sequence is CASSLDQGVFSYEQYF. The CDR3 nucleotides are TGTGCCAGCAGCTTGGACCAGGGAGTTTTCTCCTACGAGCAGTACTTC.

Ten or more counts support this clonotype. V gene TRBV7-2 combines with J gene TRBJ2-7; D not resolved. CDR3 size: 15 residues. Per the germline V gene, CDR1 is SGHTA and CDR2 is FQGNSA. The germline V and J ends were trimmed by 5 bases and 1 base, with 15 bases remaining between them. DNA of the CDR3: TGTGCCAGCAGCCCCCCCGCGTGGGTTTCCTACGAGCAGTACTTC. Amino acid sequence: CASSPPAWVSYEQYF.

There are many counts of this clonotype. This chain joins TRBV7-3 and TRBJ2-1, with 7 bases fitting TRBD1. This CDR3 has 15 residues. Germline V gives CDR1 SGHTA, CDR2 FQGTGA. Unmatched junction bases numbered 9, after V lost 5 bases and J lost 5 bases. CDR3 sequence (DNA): TGTGCCAGCAGCCTCTTCGGGACAGTAGACAATGAGCAGTTCTTC. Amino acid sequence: CASSLFGTVDNEQFF.

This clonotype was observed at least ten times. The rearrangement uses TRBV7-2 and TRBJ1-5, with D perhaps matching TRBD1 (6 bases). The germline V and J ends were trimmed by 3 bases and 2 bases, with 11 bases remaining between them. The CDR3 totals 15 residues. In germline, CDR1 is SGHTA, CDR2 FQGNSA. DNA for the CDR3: TGTGCCAGCAGCTTTCTGGGGGCGGGCAATCAGCCCCAGCATTTT. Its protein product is CASSFLGAGNQPQHF.

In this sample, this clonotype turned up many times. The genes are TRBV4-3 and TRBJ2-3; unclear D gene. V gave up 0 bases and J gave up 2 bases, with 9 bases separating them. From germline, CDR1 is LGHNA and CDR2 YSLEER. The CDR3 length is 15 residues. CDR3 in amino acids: CASSQEERVTDTQYF. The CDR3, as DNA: TGCGCCAGCAGCCAAGAGGAAAGGGTCACAGATACGCAGTATTTT.

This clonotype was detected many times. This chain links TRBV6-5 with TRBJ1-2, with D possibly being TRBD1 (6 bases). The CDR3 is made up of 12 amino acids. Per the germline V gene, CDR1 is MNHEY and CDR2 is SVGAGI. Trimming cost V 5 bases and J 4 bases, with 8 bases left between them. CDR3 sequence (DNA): TGTGCCAGCAGTGAGACAGGCTATGGCTACACCTTC. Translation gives CASSETGYGYTF.

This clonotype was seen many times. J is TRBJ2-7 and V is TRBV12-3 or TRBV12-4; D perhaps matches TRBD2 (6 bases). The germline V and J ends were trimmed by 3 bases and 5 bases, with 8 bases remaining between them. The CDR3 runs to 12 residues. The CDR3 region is CASSFRGNEQYF. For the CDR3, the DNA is TGTGCCAGCAGTTTTCGGGGGAACGAGCAGTACTTC.

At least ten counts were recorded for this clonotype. This CDR3 is CASSLRGGTSGNTIYF. As DNA, the CDR3 is TGTGCCAGCAGCTTACGCGGGGGAACCTCTGGAAACACCATATATTTT. The chain joins TRBV7-9 to TRBJ1-3; a possible D gene is TRBD1 (5 bases). V shed 2 bases and J shed 0 bases, with 11 bases lying between them. Germline CDR1 SEHNR, CDR2 FQNEAQ (reference sequence). This CDR3 has 16 residues.

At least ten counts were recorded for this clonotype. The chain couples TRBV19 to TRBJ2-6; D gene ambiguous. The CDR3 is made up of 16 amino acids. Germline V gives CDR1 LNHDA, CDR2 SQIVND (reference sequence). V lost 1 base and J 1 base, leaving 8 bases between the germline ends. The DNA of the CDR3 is TGTGCCAGTAGTATAGGAGGTGGTTCTGGGGCCAACGTCCTGACTTTC. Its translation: CASSIGGGSGANVLTF.

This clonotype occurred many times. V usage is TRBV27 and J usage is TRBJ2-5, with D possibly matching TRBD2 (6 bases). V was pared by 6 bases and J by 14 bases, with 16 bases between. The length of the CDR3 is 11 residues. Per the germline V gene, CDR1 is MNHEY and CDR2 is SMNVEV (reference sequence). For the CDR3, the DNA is TGTGCCAGCAGAAGGAGGGGCAGCCGTTACTTC. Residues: CASRRRGSRYF.

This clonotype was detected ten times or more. CDR3 in DNA: TGTGCCAGTACCCTGAGGGGAATCGGGGAGCTGTTTTTT. Translation: CASTLRGIGELFF. The chain is built from TRBV19 and TRBJ2-2, with D perhaps assigned TRBD1 or TRBD2 (5 bases each). This CDR3 contains 13 residues. Germline CDR1 LNHDA, CDR2 SQIVND (reference sequence). V was cut by 7 bases and J by 7 bases, with 13 bases left in between.

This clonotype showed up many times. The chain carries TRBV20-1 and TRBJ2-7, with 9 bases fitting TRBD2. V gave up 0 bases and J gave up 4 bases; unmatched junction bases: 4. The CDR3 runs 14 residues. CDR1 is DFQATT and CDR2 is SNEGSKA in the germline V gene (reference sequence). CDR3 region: CSARDAGGVYEQYF. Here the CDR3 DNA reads TGCAGTGCTAGAGATGCGGGAGGGGTTTACGAGCAGTACTTC.

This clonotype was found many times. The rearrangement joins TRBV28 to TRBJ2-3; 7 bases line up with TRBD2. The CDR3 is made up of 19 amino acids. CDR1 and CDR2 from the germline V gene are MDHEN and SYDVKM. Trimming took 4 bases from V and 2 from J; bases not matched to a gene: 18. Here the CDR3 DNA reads TGTGCCAGCAGTTCCGGCACACCCACTACAGCGGGGCTCACAGATACGCAGTATTTT. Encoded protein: CASSSGTPTTAGLTDTQYF.

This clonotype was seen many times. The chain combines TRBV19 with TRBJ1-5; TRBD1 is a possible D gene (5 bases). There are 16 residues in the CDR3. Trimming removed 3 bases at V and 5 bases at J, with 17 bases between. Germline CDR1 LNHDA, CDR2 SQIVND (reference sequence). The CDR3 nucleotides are TGTGCCAGTAGTATCACTCGCGGGGCTGGGGATCAGCCCCAGCATTTT. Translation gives CASSITRGAGDQPQHF.

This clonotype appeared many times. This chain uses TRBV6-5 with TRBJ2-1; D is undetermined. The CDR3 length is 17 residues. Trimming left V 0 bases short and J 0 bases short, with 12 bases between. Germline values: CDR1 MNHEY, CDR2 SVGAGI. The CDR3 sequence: CASSYSRFPASYNEQFF. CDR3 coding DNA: TGTGCCAGCAGTTACTCGAGATTTCCAGCCTCCTACAATGAGCAGTTCTTC.

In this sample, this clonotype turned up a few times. Here the CDR3 reads CASSQPGLANEQYF. In nucleotides, the CDR3 is TGTGCCAGCAGCCAACCGGGACTAGCGAACGAGCAGTACTTC. The rearrangement uses TRBV3-1 and TRBJ2-7; 10 nucleotides match TRBD2. Trimming at V came to 2 bases and at J to 5 bases, leaving 3 bases not matched to a gene. This CDR3 has 14 residues. Germline V CDR1 and CDR2: LGHDT, YNNKEL (reference sequence).

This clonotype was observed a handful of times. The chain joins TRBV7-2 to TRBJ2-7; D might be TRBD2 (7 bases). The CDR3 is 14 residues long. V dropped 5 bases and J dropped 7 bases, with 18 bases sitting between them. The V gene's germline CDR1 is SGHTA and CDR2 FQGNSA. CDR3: CASSNRQAGGEQYF. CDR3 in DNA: TGTGCCAGCAGCAACCGACAGGCCGGGGGGGAGCAGTACTTC.

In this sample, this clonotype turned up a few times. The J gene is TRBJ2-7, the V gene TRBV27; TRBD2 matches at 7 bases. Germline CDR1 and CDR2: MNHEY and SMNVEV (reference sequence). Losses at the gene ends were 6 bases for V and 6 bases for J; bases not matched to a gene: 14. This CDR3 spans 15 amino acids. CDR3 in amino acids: CASSPTIGRAPEQYF. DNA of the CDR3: TGTGCCAGCAGCCCCACTATTGGGAGGGCCCCCGAGCAGTACTTC.

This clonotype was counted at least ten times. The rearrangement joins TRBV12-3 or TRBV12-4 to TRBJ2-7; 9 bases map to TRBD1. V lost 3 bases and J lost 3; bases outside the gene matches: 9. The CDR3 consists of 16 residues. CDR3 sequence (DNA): TGTGCCAGCAGTTTGCCCGTGTGGACAGGGGACTACGAGCAGTACTTC. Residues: CASSLPVWTGDYEQYF.

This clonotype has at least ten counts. For the CDR3, the DNA is TGTGCCAGCAGTGAACACGAGCAGTACTTC. This gives the protein CASSEHEQYF. The chain uses TRBV2 and TRBJ2-7; D gene uncertain. This CDR3 is 10 amino acids long. V was clipped by 2 bases and J by 5 bases, with 1 base between them. Germline CDR1 SNHLY, CDR2 FYNNEI.